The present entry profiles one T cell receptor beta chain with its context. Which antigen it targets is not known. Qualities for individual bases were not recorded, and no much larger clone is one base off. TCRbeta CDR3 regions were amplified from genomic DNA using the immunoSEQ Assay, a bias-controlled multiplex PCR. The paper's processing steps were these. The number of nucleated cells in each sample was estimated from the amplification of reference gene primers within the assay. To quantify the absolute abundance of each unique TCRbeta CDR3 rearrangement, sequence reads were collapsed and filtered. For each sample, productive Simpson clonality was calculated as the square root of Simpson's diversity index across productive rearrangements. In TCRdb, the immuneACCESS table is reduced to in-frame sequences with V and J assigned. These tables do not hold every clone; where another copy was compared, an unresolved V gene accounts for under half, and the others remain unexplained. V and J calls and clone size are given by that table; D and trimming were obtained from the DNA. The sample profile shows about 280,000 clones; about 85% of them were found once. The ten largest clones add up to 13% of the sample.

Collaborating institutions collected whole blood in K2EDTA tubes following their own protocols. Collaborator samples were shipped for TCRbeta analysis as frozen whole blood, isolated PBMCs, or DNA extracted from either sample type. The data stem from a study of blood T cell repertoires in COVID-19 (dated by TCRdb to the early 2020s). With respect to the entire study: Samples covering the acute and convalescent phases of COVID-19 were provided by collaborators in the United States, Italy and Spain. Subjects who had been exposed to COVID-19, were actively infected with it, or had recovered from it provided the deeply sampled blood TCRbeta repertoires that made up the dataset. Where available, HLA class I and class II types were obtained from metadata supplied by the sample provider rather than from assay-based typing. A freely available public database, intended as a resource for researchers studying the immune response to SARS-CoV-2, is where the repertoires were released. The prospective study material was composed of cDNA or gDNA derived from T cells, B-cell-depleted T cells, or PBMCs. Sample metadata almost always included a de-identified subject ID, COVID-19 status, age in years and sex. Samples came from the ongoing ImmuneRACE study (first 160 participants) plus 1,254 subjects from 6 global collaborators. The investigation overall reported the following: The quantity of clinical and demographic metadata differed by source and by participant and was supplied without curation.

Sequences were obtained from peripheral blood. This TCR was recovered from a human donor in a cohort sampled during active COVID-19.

CDR3 sequence: CASKGGAADTQYF. The nucleotides are TGTGCCAGCAAGGGGGGGGCGGCAGATACGCAGTATTTT. The chain links TRBV6-6 with TRBJ2-3; possibly the D gene is TRBD2, per 7 matching bases. The germline V gene (reference sequence) gives CDR1 as MNHNY and CDR2 as SVGAGI. V was cut back by 7 bases and J by 4 bases, leaving a gap of 12 bases between them. Spanning cysteine to phenylalanine, the CDR3 consists of 13 amino acids. Kept here is only the CDR3 DNA, which spans 39 bases and is read in frame from base 1.